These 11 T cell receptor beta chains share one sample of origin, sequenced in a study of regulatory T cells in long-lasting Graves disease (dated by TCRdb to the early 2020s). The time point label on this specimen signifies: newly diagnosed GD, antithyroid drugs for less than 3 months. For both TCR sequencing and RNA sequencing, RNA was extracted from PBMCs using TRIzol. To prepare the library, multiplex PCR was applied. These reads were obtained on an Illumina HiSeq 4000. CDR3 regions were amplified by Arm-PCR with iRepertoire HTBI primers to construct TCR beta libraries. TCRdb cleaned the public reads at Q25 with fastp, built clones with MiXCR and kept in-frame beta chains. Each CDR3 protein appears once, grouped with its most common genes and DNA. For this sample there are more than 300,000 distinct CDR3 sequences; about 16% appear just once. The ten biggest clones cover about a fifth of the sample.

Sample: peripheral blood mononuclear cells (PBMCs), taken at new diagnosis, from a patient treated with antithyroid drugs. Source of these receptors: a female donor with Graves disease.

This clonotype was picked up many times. The CDR3: CASSISGDRGLSGGYTF. In DNA form, the CDR3 reads TGTGCCAGTAGTATATCCGGAGACAGGGGGCTGAGTGGTGGCTACACCTTC. The chain carries TRBV19 and TRBJ1-2; 10 bases agree with TRBD1. Trimming cost V 2 bases and J 7 bases; bases outside gene matches: 13. CDR3 size: 17 residues. CDR1 is LNHDA, CDR2 SQIVND, per germline (reference sequence).

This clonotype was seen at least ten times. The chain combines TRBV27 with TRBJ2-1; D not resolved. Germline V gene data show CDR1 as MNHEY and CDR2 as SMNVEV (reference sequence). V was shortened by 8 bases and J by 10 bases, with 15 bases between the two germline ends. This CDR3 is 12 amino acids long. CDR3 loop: CASSPVGREQFF. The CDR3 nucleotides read TGTGCCAGCTCCCCCGTCGGACGAGAGCAGTTCTTC.

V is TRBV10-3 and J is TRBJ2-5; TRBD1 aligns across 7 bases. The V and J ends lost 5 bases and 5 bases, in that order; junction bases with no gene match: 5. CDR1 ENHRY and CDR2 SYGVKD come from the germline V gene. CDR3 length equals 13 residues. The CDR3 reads CAISSTGTETQYF. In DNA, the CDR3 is TGTGCCATCAGTTCGACAGGGACGGAGACCCAGTACTTC.

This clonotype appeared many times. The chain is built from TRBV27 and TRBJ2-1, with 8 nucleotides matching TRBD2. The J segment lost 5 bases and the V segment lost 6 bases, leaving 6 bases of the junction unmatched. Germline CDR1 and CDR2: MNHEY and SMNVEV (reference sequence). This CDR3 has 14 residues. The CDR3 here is CASSTGGPHNEQFF. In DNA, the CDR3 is TGTGCCAGCAGCACGGGAGGGCCCCACAATGAGCAGTTCTTC.

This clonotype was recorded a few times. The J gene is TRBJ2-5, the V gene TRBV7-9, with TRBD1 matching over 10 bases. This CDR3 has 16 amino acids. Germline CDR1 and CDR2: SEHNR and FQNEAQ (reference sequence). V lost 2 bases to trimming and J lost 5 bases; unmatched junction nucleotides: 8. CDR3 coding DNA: TGTGCCAGCAGCTTACGAGGGACAGGGGTCGGGGAGACCCAGTACTTC. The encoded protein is CASSLRGTGVGETQYF.

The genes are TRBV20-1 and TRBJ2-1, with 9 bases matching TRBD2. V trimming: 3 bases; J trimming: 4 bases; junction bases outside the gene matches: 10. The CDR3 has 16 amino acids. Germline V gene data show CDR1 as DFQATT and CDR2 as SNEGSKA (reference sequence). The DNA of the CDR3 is TGCAGTGCTAGGTTTCCAGCGGGGGGCCGTTACAATGAGCAGTTCTTC. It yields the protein CSARFPAGGRYNEQFF.

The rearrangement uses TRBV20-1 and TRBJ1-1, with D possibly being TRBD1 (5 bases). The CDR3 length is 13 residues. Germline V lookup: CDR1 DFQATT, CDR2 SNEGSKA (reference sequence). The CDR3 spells CSVVRASQGEAFF. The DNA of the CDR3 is TGCAGCGTTGTTCGGGCTAGCCAGGGCGAAGCTTTCTTT.

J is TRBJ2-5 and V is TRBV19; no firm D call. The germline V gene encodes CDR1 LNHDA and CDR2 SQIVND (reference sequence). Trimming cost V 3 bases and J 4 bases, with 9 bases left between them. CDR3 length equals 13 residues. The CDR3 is CASSIGHGETQYF. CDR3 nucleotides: TGTGCCAGTAGTATCGGGCACGGAGAGACCCAGTACTTC.

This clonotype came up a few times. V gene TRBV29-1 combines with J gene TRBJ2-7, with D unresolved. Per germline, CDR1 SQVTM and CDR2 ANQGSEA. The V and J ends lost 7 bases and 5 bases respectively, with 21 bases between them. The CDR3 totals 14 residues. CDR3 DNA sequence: TGCAGCGCCTGCGAGGCCTCGTTAGACGACGAGCAGTACTTC. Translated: CSACEASLDDEQYF.

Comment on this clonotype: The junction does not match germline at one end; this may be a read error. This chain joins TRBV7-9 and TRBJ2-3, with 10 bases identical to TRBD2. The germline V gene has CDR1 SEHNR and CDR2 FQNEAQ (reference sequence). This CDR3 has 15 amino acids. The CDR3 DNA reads TGTGCCAGCAGCCTAGCGGGAGCCCTCACAGATACGCAGTATTTT. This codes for CASSLAGALTDTQYF. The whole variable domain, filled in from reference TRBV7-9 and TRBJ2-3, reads DTGVSQNPRHKITKRGQNVTFRCDPISEHNRLYWYRQTLGQGPEFLTYFQNEAQLEKSRLLSDRFSAERPKGSFSTLEIQRTEQGDSAMYLCASSLAGALTDTQYFGPGTRLTVL.

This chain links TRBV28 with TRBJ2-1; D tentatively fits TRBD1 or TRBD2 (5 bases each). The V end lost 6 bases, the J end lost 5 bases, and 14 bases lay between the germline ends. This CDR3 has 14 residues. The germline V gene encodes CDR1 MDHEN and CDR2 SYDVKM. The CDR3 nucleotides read TGTGCCAGCAGGTCCGGGACGCCTAACAATGAGCAGTTCTTC. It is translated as CASRSGTPNNEQFF.